This T cell receptor beta chain was documented in a study of OX40 agonist ivuxolimab in advanced cancers. At the level of the study: Participants averaged roughly 57 years of age (range about 23 to 90) and were about 85% male. General study points: Circulating CD4+ and CD8+ T cells showed clonal expansion by week 6 at 0.1 to 3.0 mg/kg. Normalized expansion of T-cell clones was also low for some nonresponders. On average, a greater number of expanded clones characterised CD8+ T cells relative to CD4+.

With respect to this clone: Its antigen is unidentified.

Trimming removed 5 bases from V and 7 bases from J; junction bases left unmatched: 5. The CDR3 has 13 residues. Germline assignment: CDR1 LGHNA and CDR2 YSLEER. Profiling relied on immunoSEQ multiplex PCR, and the TCRdb table lists in-frame clones only, not all of them. Here the sample spans more than 85,000 clones, roughly 89% being singletons. The TCR comes from an adult with an advanced solid tumor such as melanoma, head and neck, liver or kidney cancer. The specimen comprised CD4+ or CD8+ T cells sorted from blood, sampled in a trial of the OX40 agonist ivuxolimab. The rearrangement uses TRBV4-3 and TRBJ1-2; 9 bases are a match to TRBD1. The chain's CDR3 is CASSFTGGGGYTF. The CDR3 coding sequence is TGCGCCAGCAGCTTTACAGGGGGCGGTGGCTACACCTTC.